These T cell receptor beta chains were read from a single sample in a study of blood T cell repertoires in COVID-19. The assay was immunoSEQ multiplex PCR, and TCRdb's table has in-frame clones only and misses some. The sample contains some 90,000 clones, roughly 89% of which appear only once. Material: peripheral blood. The receptors originated from a middle-aged man with acute or convalescent COVID-19. The CDR3 runs from the conserved cysteine through the conserved F or W. The D gene is left open where the match is weak. The listing skips clone size in some rows; elsewhere it reads once, few, many or a size class.

TRBV27	-	TRBJ1-1	-	TGTGCCAGCAGTTCAACCCTTCTTCCGGGGAGGGAAGTCACTGAAGCTTTCTTT	CASSSTLLPGREVTEAFF
TRBV5-1	-	TRBJ2-5	TRBD1	TGCGCCAGCAGCCGTCGGACAGGGTGGCAAGAGACCCAGTACTTC	CASSRRTGWQETQYF
TRBV5-1	-	TRBJ2-1	TRBD2	TGCGCCAGCAGCTTTCCGACTAGCGGGGGCGACAATGAGCAGTTCTTC	CASSFPTSGGDNEQFF
TRBV6-6	once	TRBJ1-5	-	TGTGCCAGCAGTTACCCCCAGGCGAGTGAGCCCCAGCATTTT	CASSYPQASEPQHF
TRBV10-1	-	TRBJ2-3	-	TGCGCCAGCAGTGAAGTGGCCAGCACAGATACGCAGTATTTT	CASSEVASTDTQYF
TRBV19	few	TRBJ2-7	-	TGTGCCAGTAGTATGGCAGGTCCCTATTACGAGCAGTACTTC	CASSMAGPYYEQYF
TRBV7-2	-	TRBJ2-1	-	TGTGCCAGCAGCCCGGGACTCAGCTCCTACAATGAGCAGTTCTTC	CASSPGLSSYNEQFF
TRBV4-1	-	TRBJ2-2	TRBD1	TGCGCCAGCAGCCGGCCCGGACAGGGCAACACCGGGGAGCTGTTTTTT	CASSRPGQGNTGELFF
TRBV5-6	-	TRBJ2-2	-	TGTGCCAGCAGGCTGACAGGATTTAACACCGGGGAGCTGTTTTTT	CASRLTGFNTGELFF
TRBV9	-	TRBJ2-3	-	TGTGCCAGCAGCGTAGATAGCGCATATACGCAGTATTTT	CASSVDSAYTQYF
TRBV21-1	-	TRBJ1-2	-	TGTGCCAGCAGCAAAGTTAAGAACAGGGCTAACTATGGCTACACCTTC	CASSKVKNRANYGYTF
TRBV3-1/TRBV3-2	-	TRBJ2-1	TRBD2	TGTGCCAGCAGCCGAGCCCCTAGCGGGAGCCTGAACAATGAGCAGTTCTTC	CASSRAPSGSLNNEQFF
TRBV4-3	-	TRBJ1-2	-	TGCGCCAGCAGCCAAGATGGACCGGGGACTAACTATGGCTACACCTTC	CASSQDGPGTNYGYTF
TRBV5-6	-	TRBJ2-4	TRBD1	TGTGCCAGCAGCATAATAGGGGGCGCTACCAAAAACATTCAGTACTTC	CASSIIGGATKNIQYF
TRBV3-1/TRBV3-2	-	TRBJ1-2	TRBD1	TGTGCCAGCAGCCAAGGGACAGGGGGGGACTATGGCTACACCTTC	CASSQGTGGDYGYTF
TRBV6-5	-	TRBJ2-5	TRBD1	TGTGCCAGCAGTCCTCGCAAGACAGGGTCGGAGACCCAGTACTTC	CASSPRKTGSETQYF
TRBV10-3	-	TRBJ1-1	-	TGTGCCATCAGTGAGCCCGACAAGAACACTGAAGCTTTCTTT	CAISEPDKNTEAFF
TRBV29-1	-	TRBJ2-7	TRBD1	TGCAGCGGAGGGACAGGGGACTACGAGCAGTACTTC	CSGGTGDYEQYF
TRBV6-1	-	TRBJ2-1	-	TGTGCCAGCAGTGAACTGGGGGCCCCTCTCTCCTACAATGAGCAGTTCTTC	CASSELGAPLSYNEQFF
TRBV6-2/TRBV6-3	-	TRBJ1-1	TRBD1	TGTGCCAGCAGTTCCCACGGGACAGAGCAAACTGAAGCTTTCTTT	CASSSHGTEQTEAFF
TRBV7-2	-	TRBJ1-2	TRBD1	TGTGCCAGCAGCACCGGGGGTGAGGGGGCGCTTGGTGGCTACACCTTC	CASSTGGEGALGGYTF
TRBV27	-	TRBJ2-2	-	TGTGCCAGCAGTTTAAATGGCCCGAACACCGGGGAGCTGTTTTTT	CASSLNGPNTGELFF
TRBV3-1/TRBV3-2	-	TRBJ2-3	-	TGTGCCAGCAGCATCCTACTCGGTGATACGCAGTATTTT	CASSILLGDTQYF
TRBV18	-	TRBJ1-5	TRBD1	TGTGCCAGCTCACCGACAGGGCCCAATCAGCCCCAGCATTTT	CASSPTGPNQPQHF
TRBV5-6	-	TRBJ2-5	TRBD2	TGTGCCAGCAGTGAAACGACTAGCGGGGGGCATGAGACCCAGTACTTC	CASSETTSGGHETQYF
TRBV5-5	-	TRBJ2-2	-	TGTGCCAGCAGCCCAGGAGGGCCGAGGACCGGGGAGCTGTTTTTT	CASSPGGPRTGELFF
TRBV2	-	TRBJ2-1	-	TGTGCCAGCAGTAGGGGACTCATCCATGAGCAGTTCTTC	CASSRGLIHEQFF